One sample yielded the 10 T cell receptor beta chains listed below, sequenced in a study of beta chain features in type 1 diabetes. Expressed TCRB transcripts were sequenced, since all the RNA that had been isolated was reverse transcribed. Method: immunoSEQ multiplex PCR; TCRdb's copy keeps in-frame clones and lacks some. This table has about 300,000 clones, roughly 13% appearing once. Study-wide points: Type 1 diabetes patients had moderately but significantly shorter TCRB CDR3s in all four CD4+ subsets.

Their antigen targets remain unknown. Sample: naive CD4+ T cells from blood. These receptors came from a woman between 18 and 29 years old with type 1 diabetes.

The V and J genes are TRBV25-1 and TRBJ2-7; D possibly corresponds to TRBD1 (5 bases). The V and J ends lost 6 bases and 4 bases respectively, with 10 bases between them. Germline assignment: CDR1 MGHDK and CDR2 SYGVNS. The CDR3 runs to 12 residues. The CDR3 loop is CASSWGSYEQYF. DNA of the CDR3: TGTGCCAGCAGCTGGGGCTCGTACGAGCAGTACTTC.

The V and J genes are TRBV18 and TRBJ2-1; perhaps TRBD2 as D (6 bases). Trimming took 4 bases from V and 7 from J, leaving 17 bases between them. Looked up from germline, CDR1 is KGHSH and CDR2 is LQKENI. This CDR3 has 15 amino acids. The CDR3 loop is CASSRRELLGNEQFF. The CDR3 nucleotides are TGTGCCAGCTCACGACGGGAGCTGTTGGGAAATGAGCAGTTCTTC.

This clone showed up just a few times. Additional DNA sequences in this sample encode the identical CDR3. V is TRBV5-1 and J is TRBJ2-7, with TRBD1 matching over 9 bases. CDR3 length: 14 amino acids. The germline V gene has CDR1 SGHRS and CDR2 YFSETQ. The trim removed 4 bases at V and 1 base at J, leaving 3 bases unmatched. The DNA for the CDR3 is TGCGCCAGCAGCCTGGGACAGGGTTCCTACGAGCAGTACTTC. Protein product: CASSLGQGSYEQYF.

This clone showed up just a few times. V usage is TRBV30 and J usage is TRBJ1-1, with D perhaps TRBD1 (5 bases). Germline CDR1 reads GTSNPN; CDR2 reads SVGIG (reference sequence). The CDR3 covers 13 residues. The V end was cut by 1 base, the J end by 5 bases, with 11 bases between. In DNA, the CDR3 is TGTGCCTGGAGTGAGGGAGGGGTGACTGAAGCTTTCTTT. Amino acid sequence: CAWSEGGVTEAFF.

The chain employs TRBV11-2 and TRBJ2-7; 7 bases align to TRBD2. Losses at the gene ends were 5 bases for V and 7 bases for J; bases not matched to a gene: 11. CDR1 and CDR2 (germline): SGHAT, FQNNGV. This CDR3 spans 14 amino acids. This chain's CDR3 is CASSLPGLPPEQYV. As DNA, the CDR3 is TGTGCCAGCAGCCTCCCGGGACTACCCCCTGAGCAGTACGTC.

The chain combines TRBV29-1 with TRBJ2-2; 9 positions agree with TRBD1. Per germline, CDR1 SQVTM and CDR2 ANQGSEA. The CDR3 spans 13 residues. J was trimmed by 5 bases and V by 4 bases; bases with no gene match: 2. The CDR3 nucleotides read TGCAGCGTTGGGGACAGGGTGACCGGGGAGCTGTTTTTT. Translating gives CSVGDRVTGELFF.

This clone has more than one count but fewer than ten. V gene TRBV11-2 combines with J gene TRBJ2-1; no clear D. CDR1 and CDR2 from the germline V gene are SGHAT and FQNNGV. The CDR3 runs to 13 residues. V was trimmed by 0 bases and J by 9 bases, leaving 9 bases between them. Here the CDR3 reads CASSLDSFSEQFF. Written as DNA, the CDR3 is TGTGCCAGCAGCTTAGATTCCTTTAGTGAGCAGTTCTTC. Full variable domain (remainder filled in from reference TRBV11-2 and TRBJ2-1): EAGVAQSPRYKIIEKRQSVAFWCNPISGHATLYWYQQILGQGPKLLIQFQNNGVVDDSQLPKDRFSAERLKGVDSTLKIQPAKLEDSAVYLCASSLDSFSEQFFGPGTRLTVL.

This chain connects TRBV18 to TRBJ2-1; 9 nucleotides align to TRBD2. Trimming took 5 bases from V and 4 from J; bases not matched to a gene: 6. The CDR3 is 15 residues long. Germline loops: CDR1 KGHSH, CDR2 LQKENI. CDR3 loop: CASSSLAGRYNEQFF. In DNA form, the CDR3 reads TGTGCCAGCTCATCTCTAGCGGGGCGGTACAATGAGCAGTTCTTC.

A few counts support this clone. The rearrangement links TRBV9 to TRBJ1-5; TRBD1 matches at 7 bases. This CDR3 is built from 15 residues. V lost 3 bases, J lost 3 bases, and 6 bases stayed unmatched. Germline CDR1 reads SGDLS; CDR2 reads YYNGEE. CDR3 sequence (DNA): TGTGCCAGCAGCGGCGGACAGGACCCCAATCAGCCCCAGCATTTT. It translates to CASSGGQDPNQPQHF.

This clone was picked up a small number of times. The rearrangement links TRBV30 to TRBJ2-7; 10 nucleotides align to TRBD2. Trimming took 2 bases from V and 4 from J; bases not matched to a gene: 2. The CDR3 sequence is 13 residues long. Looked up from germline, CDR1 is GTSNPN and CDR2 is SVGIG (reference sequence). The CDR3 nucleotides are TGTGCCTGGAGTAATAGCGGGGGGTACGAGCAGTACGTC. The encoded protein is CAWSNSGGYEQYV.